This is a list of T cell receptor beta chains from one sample in a study of CD8 T cells in ankylosing spondylitis. MiXCR, applied by TCRdb to the 5' RACE reads, yields one record per CDR3 protein. The table shows some 120,000 distinct CDR3 sequences, with around 15% occurring only once. Specimen: blood, either unsorted or a sorted T cell fraction (not recorded which). Every receptor here comes from a female donor with ankylosing spondylitis or in good health (not recorded which). CDR3s include the opening cysteine and the closing phenylalanine or tryptophan. Fields, in order: clone size, V gene, J gene, D gene, CDR3 protein, CDR3 DNA. D genes are given only for firm matches. Some rows have no size entry. The others give once, few or many, or a class for an expanded clone.

clone_size: -; v_call: TRBV20-1; j_call: TRBJ2-3; d_call: TRBD2; cdr3_aa: CSASPAGGPVDTQYF; cdr3_nt: TGCAGTGCTAGTCCAGCGGGAGGGCCTGTAGATACGCAGTATTTT
clone_size: many; v_call: TRBV4-2; j_call: TRBJ2-2; d_call: -; cdr3_aa: CASSQDGLNTGELFF; cdr3_nt: TGTGCCAGCAGCCAAGATGGGCTTAACACCGGGGAGCTGTTTTTT
clone_size: -; v_call: TRBV2; j_call: TRBJ2-5; d_call: TRBD2; cdr3_aa: CASSLGLAGGETQYF; cdr3_nt: TGTGCCAGCAGTCTAGGACTAGCGGGGGGGGAGACCCAGTACTTC
clone_size: -; v_call: TRBV19; j_call: TRBJ1-3; d_call: -; cdr3_aa: CASSIQGAGNTIYF; cdr3_nt: TGTGCCAGTAGTATACAGGGAGCTGGAAACACCATATATTTT
clone_size: many; v_call: TRBV5-6; j_call: TRBJ1-1; d_call: -; cdr3_aa: CASSSGPRDTEAFF; cdr3_nt: TGTGCCAGCAGTTCGGGACCCCGGGACACTGAAGCTTTCTTT
clone_size: many; v_call: TRBV4-2; j_call: TRBJ2-3; d_call: -; cdr3_aa: CASQRASTDTQYF; cdr3_nt: TGTGCCAGCCAGCGGGCGAGCACAGATACGCAGTATTTT
clone_size: many; v_call: TRBV7-6; j_call: TRBJ2-1; d_call: -; cdr3_aa: CASSARFGYPHNEQFF; cdr3_nt: TGTGCCAGCAGCGCTAGATTCGGATACCCTCACAATGAGCAGTTCTTC
clone_size: many; v_call: TRBV20-1; j_call: TRBJ2-1; d_call: -; cdr3_aa: CSARDVESSYNEQFF; cdr3_nt: TGCAGTGCTAGAGATGTTGAGAGCTCCTACAATGAGCAGTTCTTC
clone_size: many; v_call: TRBV5-6; j_call: TRBJ1-3; d_call: -; cdr3_aa: CASSFQGMRNTIYF; cdr3_nt: TGTGCCAGCAGCTTCCAGGGGATGAGAAACACCATATATTTT
clone_size: many; v_call: TRBV20-1; j_call: TRBJ2-2; d_call: -; cdr3_aa: CSASRQGNTGELFF; cdr3_nt: TGCAGTGCTAGTCGGCAGGGGAACACCGGGGAGCTGTTTTTT
clone_size: many; v_call: TRBV20-1; j_call: TRBJ2-3; d_call: -; cdr3_aa: CSAYTDTQYF; cdr3_nt: TGCAGTGCTTACACAGATACGCAGTATTTT
clone_size: many; v_call: TRBV29-1; j_call: TRBJ2-5; d_call: TRBD1; cdr3_aa: CSVDSTGDGQYF; cdr3_nt: TGCAGCGTTGATTCCACAGGGGATGGCCAGTACTTC
clone_size: few; v_call: TRBV7-9; j_call: TRBJ2-2; d_call: -; cdr3_aa: CASSPLGSPTGELFF; cdr3_nt: TGTGCCAGCAGCCCGCTCGGGTCACCCACCGGGGAGCTGTTTTTT
clone_size: -; v_call: TRBV27; j_call: TRBJ2-7; d_call: TRBD2; cdr3_aa: CASSMTSGSSYEQYF; cdr3_nt: TGTGCCAGCAGTATGACTAGCGGGAGCTCCTACGAGCAGTACTTC
clone_size: few; v_call: TRBV12-3/TRBV12-4; j_call: TRBJ1-2; d_call: -; cdr3_aa: CASTVEGGSGYTF; cdr3_nt: TGTGCCAGCACCGTCGAGGGAGGAAGTGGCTACACCTTC
clone_size: few; v_call: TRBV6-4; j_call: TRBJ2-7; d_call: -; cdr3_aa: CASSEREHGEQYF; cdr3_nt: TGTGCCAGCAGTGAGCGGGAACACGGCGAGCAGTACTTC
clone_size: -; v_call: TRBV12-3/TRBV12-4; j_call: TRBJ1-3; d_call: -; cdr3_aa: CASSFDPGNTIYF; cdr3_nt: TGTGCCAGCAGTTTCGACCCAGGAAACACCATATATTTT
clone_size: many; v_call: TRBV20-1; j_call: TRBJ2-1; d_call: TRBD2; cdr3_aa: CRDVTGLAGYNEQFF; cdr3_nt: TGCAGGGATGTAACCGGACTAGCGGGGTACAATGAGCAGTTCTTC
clone_size: few; v_call: TRBV12-3/TRBV12-4; j_call: TRBJ2-1; d_call: TRBD2; cdr3_aa: CASSLGPSGGSEQFF; cdr3_nt: TGTGCCAGCAGTTTAGGCCCTAGCGGGGGGTCGGAGCAGTTCTTC
clone_size: few; v_call: TRBV5-1; j_call: TRBJ2-7; d_call: -; cdr3_aa: CASSSEGVRYF; cdr3_nt: TGCGCCAGCAGCTCGGAGGGGGTTCGGTACTTC
clone_size: many; v_call: TRBV2; j_call: TRBJ2-5; d_call: -; cdr3_aa: CASSEARAGETQYF; cdr3_nt: TGTGCCAGCAGTGAAGCACGGGCAGGGGAGACCCAGTACTTC
clone_size: many; v_call: TRBV5-6; j_call: TRBJ1-1; d_call: -; cdr3_aa: CASSLSNGMNTEAFF; cdr3_nt: TGTGCCAGCAGCTTATCAAACGGGATGAACACTGAAGCTTTCTTT
clone_size: many; v_call: TRBV3-1; j_call: TRBJ2-3; d_call: TRBD1; cdr3_aa: CASSQRGQGASTDTQYF; cdr3_nt: TGTGCCAGCAGCCAGCGGGGACAGGGGGCCTCGACAGATACGCAGTATTTT
clone_size: many; v_call: TRBV10-3; j_call: TRBJ2-3; d_call: TRBD2; cdr3_aa: CAISGGPTSGGVQDTQYF; cdr3_nt: TGTGCCATCAGTGGGGGGCCGACTAGCGGGGGGGTCCAAGATACGCAGTATTTT
clone_size: many; v_call: TRBV5-1; j_call: TRBJ1-4; d_call: -; cdr3_aa: CASKRQDGEKLFF; cdr3_nt: TGCGCCAGCAAAAGGCAGGATGGAGAAAAACTGTTTTTT
clone_size: -; v_call: TRBV5-1; j_call: TRBJ2-6; d_call: -; cdr3_aa: CASMMGASGANVLTF; cdr3_nt: TGCGCCAGCATGATGGGGGCTTCTGGGGCCAACGTCCTGACTTTC
clone_size: -; v_call: TRBV5-1; j_call: TRBJ2-7; d_call: TRBD2; cdr3_aa: CASSQGLAGFYEQYF; cdr3_nt: TGCGCCAGCAGCCAGGGACTAGCGGGATTCTACGAGCAGTACTTC
clone_size: many; v_call: TRBV5-1; j_call: TRBJ1-6; d_call: TRBD1; cdr3_aa: CASSRGQGPSPLHF; cdr3_nt: TGCGCCAGCAGCCGGGGACAGGGTCCTTCACCCCTCCACTTT
clone_size: few; v_call: TRBV5-1; j_call: TRBJ1-1; d_call: TRBD1; cdr3_aa: CASSRTGGLNTEAFF; cdr3_nt: TGCGCCAGCAGCCGAACAGGGGGCCTGAACACTGAAGCTTTCTTT
clone_size: few; v_call: TRBV29-1; j_call: TRBJ2-4; d_call: -; cdr3_aa: CSVAPAAKNSQYF; cdr3_nt: TGCAGCGTTGCTCCAGCAGCCAAAAACAGTCAGTACTTC
clone_size: few; v_call: TRBV9; j_call: TRBJ1-2; d_call: -; cdr3_aa: CASSDPIRDNYYGYTF; cdr3_nt: TGTGCCAGCAGCGACCCAATCCGGGACAACTACTATGGCTACACCTTC
clone_size: -; v_call: TRBV5-1; j_call: TRBJ2-6; d_call: -; cdr3_aa: CASSLGSYSGANVLTF; cdr3_nt: TGCGCCAGCAGCTTAGGTTCATACTCTGGGGCCAACGTCCTGACTTTC
clone_size: few; v_call: TRBV29-1; j_call: TRBJ2-7; d_call: TRBD1; cdr3_aa: CSVEVVKDRGAYEQYF; cdr3_nt: TGCAGCGTTGAAGTAGTAAAAGACAGGGGGGCCTACGAGCAGTACTTC
clone_size: many; v_call: TRBV15; j_call: TRBJ2-7; d_call: -; cdr3_aa: CATPLIGPYEQYF; cdr3_nt: TGTGCCACCCCCCTAATAGGGCCCTACGAGCAGTACTTC
clone_size: few; v_call: TRBV20-1; j_call: TRBJ2-7; d_call: TRBD1; cdr3_aa: CSAPRTGGKSEQYF; cdr3_nt: TGCAGTGCTCCTAGGACAGGGGGCAAAAGCGAGCAGTACTTC
clone_size: many; v_call: TRBV20-1; j_call: TRBJ2-7; d_call: TRBD1; cdr3_aa: CSARVGTATYEQYF; cdr3_nt: TGCAGTGCTAGAGTTGGGACAGCGACCTACGAGCAGTACTTC
clone_size: -; v_call: TRBV11-2; j_call: TRBJ1-1; d_call: -; cdr3_aa: CASSLGEPSRTFF; cdr3_nt: TGTGCCAGCAGCTTAGGTGAGCCCTCCCGAACTTTCTTT
clone_size: few; v_call: TRBV7-6; j_call: TRBJ2-5; d_call: -; cdr3_aa: CASSSLGAQETQYF; cdr3_nt: TGTGCCAGCAGCTCTTTGGGGGCCCAAGAGACCCAGTACTTC
clone_size: -; v_call: TRBV6-5; j_call: TRBJ1-1; d_call: -; cdr3_aa: CASSYFTGGGEAFF; cdr3_nt: TGTGCCAGCAGTTACTTCACAGGAGGGGGTGAAGCTTTCTTT
clone_size: -; v_call: TRBV25-1; j_call: TRBJ2-5; d_call: TRBD1; cdr3_aa: CASSGYRGLAETQYF; cdr3_nt: TGTGCCAGCAGTGGCTACAGGGGGCTTGCGGAGACCCAGTACTTC
clone_size: -; v_call: TRBV7-2; j_call: TRBJ1-2; d_call: -; cdr3_aa: CASSLGTLPNYGYTF; cdr3_nt: TGTGCCAGCAGCCTCGGGACACTCCCTAACTATGGCTACACCTTC
clone_size: -; v_call: TRBV6-6; j_call: TRBJ1-4; d_call: -; cdr3_aa: CASARYEKLFF; cdr3_nt: TGTGCCAGCGCCAGATACGAAAAACTGTTTTTT
clone_size: few; v_call: TRBV4-1; j_call: TRBJ1-4; d_call: -; cdr3_aa: CASSQVFRGVATNEKLFF; cdr3_nt: TGCGCCAGCAGCCAAGTCTTTAGGGGGGTTGCAACTAATGAAAAACTGTTTTTT
clone_size: many; v_call: TRBV7-8; j_call: TRBJ2-3; d_call: -; cdr3_aa: CASSLAPSTTDTQYF; cdr3_nt: TGTGCCAGCAGCTTAGCTCCCTCGACCACAGATACGCAGTATTTT
clone_size: -; v_call: TRBV18; j_call: TRBJ2-7; d_call: -; cdr3_aa: CASSPLGWVIYEQYF; cdr3_nt: TGTGCCAGCTCACCATTGGGGTGGGTGATTTACGAGCAGTACTTC
clone_size: few; v_call: TRBV11-2; j_call: TRBJ1-3; d_call: TRBD1; cdr3_aa: CASSEQGAGNTIYF; cdr3_nt: TGTGCCAGCAGCGAACAGGGGGCTGGAAACACCATATATTTT
clone_size: -; v_call: TRBV7-2; j_call: TRBJ2-1; d_call: -; cdr3_aa: CASSLPLVYEQFF; cdr3_nt: TGTGCCAGCAGCCTCCCGTTAGTCTATGAGCAGTTCTTC
clone_size: -; v_call: TRBV5-1; j_call: TRBJ2-1; d_call: TRBD2; cdr3_aa: CASSPGGGAGTYNEQFF; cdr3_nt: TGCGCCAGCAGCCCCGGGGGAGGGGCGGGTACCTACAATGAGCAGTTCTTC
clone_size: many; v_call: TRBV27; j_call: TRBJ1-5; d_call: -; cdr3_aa: CASSHDGGYGQPQHF; cdr3_nt: TGTGCCAGCAGCCATGACGGCGGTTATGGACAGCCCCAGCATTTT
clone_size: many; v_call: TRBV5-1; j_call: TRBJ1-1; d_call: -; cdr3_aa: CASSLDSKSEAFF; cdr3_nt: TGCGCCAGCAGCTTGGACTCGAAGTCTGAAGCTTTCTTT
clone_size: few; v_call: TRBV12-3/TRBV12-4; j_call: TRBJ1-3; d_call: -; cdr3_aa: CASSFSLFSGNTIYF; cdr3_nt: TGTGCCAGCAGTTTTAGTCTCTTCTCTGGAAACACCATATATTTT
clone_size: -; v_call: TRBV20-1; j_call: TRBJ1-5; d_call: -; cdr3_aa: CSARDQRGGINQPQHF; cdr3_nt: TGCAGTGCTAGAGATCAGCGGGGGGGAATCAATCAGCCCCAGCATTTT
clone_size: few; v_call: TRBV7-6; j_call: TRBJ2-1; d_call: TRBD2; cdr3_aa: CASSPSVAGEPAEQFF; cdr3_nt: TGTGCCAGCAGCCCAAGTGTAGCGGGAGAACCCGCTGAGCAGTTCTTC
clone_size: -; v_call: TRBV20-1; j_call: TRBJ1-2; d_call: TRBD1; cdr3_aa: CSARPGTEPNYGYTF; cdr3_nt: TGCAGTGCTAGACCAGGGACAGAACCTAACTATGGCTACACCTTC
clone_size: many; v_call: TRBV10-3; j_call: TRBJ2-7; d_call: TRBD1; cdr3_aa: CAISTTGTYEQYF; cdr3_nt: TGTGCCATCAGCACGACAGGGACCTACGAGCAGTACTTC
clone_size: few; v_call: TRBV12-3/TRBV12-4; j_call: TRBJ1-2; d_call: TRBD1; cdr3_aa: CASSHTPTGVRNYGYTF; cdr3_nt: TGTGCCAGCAGCCACACCCCGACAGGGGTGCGGAACTATGGCTACACCTTC
clone_size: -; v_call: TRBV20-1; j_call: TRBJ2-3; d_call: -; cdr3_aa: CSARWMTGTTASTDTQYF; cdr3_nt: TGCAGTGCTAGGTGGATGACGGGCACTACGGCTAGCACAGATACGCAGTATTTT